The entry below gives a single TCR beta chain sequence along with its context. Some clones are missing from TCRdb's copy, which holds only in-frame ones; the method was immunoSEQ multiplex PCR. Altogether tens of thousands of clones are present, roughly 98% being singletons, with the ten largest covering roughly 0.15%. The data stem from a study of technical replicates of blood from a few donors. The CDR3 is made up of 16 amino acids. V lost 2 bases to trimming and J lost 3 bases; unmatched junction nucleotides: 9. Germline values: CDR1 SGHRS, CDR2 YFSETQ. The TCR comes from a human donor in good health. The chain combines TRBV5-1 with TRBJ2-5, with 8 bases lining up with TRBD2. Sequences were obtained from T cells isolated from PBMCs. For the CDR3, the DNA is TGCGCCAGCAGCTTTGGGGCCGTGGGACTAGAAGAGACCCAGTACTTC. Translated, it gives CASSFGAVGLEETQYF.